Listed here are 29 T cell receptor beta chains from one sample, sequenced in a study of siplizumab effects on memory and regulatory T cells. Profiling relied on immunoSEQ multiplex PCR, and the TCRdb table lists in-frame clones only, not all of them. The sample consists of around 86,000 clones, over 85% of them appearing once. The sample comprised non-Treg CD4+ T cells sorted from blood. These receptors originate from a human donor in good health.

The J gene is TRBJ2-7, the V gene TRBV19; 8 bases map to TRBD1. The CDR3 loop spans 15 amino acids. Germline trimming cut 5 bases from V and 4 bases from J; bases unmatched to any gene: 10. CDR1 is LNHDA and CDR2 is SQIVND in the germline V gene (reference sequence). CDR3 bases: TGTGCCAGTAGTGCAGCCGGGACAGGATCTTACGAGCAGTACTTC. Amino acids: CASSAAGTGSYEQYF.

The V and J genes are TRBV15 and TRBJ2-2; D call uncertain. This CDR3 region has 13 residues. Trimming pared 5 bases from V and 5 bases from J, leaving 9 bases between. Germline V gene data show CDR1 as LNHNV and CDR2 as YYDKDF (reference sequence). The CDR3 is CATSQQLTGELFF. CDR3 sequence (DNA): TGTGCCACCAGCCAACAATTGACCGGGGAGCTGTTTTTT.

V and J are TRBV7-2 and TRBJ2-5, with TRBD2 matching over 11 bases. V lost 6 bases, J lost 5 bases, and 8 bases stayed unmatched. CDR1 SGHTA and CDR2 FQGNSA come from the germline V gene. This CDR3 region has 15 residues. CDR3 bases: TGTGCCAGCAGGGCCTCTAGCGGGAGGCTTGAGACCCAGTACTTC. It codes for CASRASSGRLETQYF.

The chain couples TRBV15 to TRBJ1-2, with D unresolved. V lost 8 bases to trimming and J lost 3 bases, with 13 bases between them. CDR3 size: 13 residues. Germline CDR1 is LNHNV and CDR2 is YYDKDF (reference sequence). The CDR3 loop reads CATSSGQYYGYTF. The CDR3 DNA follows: TGTGCCACCTCTAGTGGGCAGTACTATGGCTACACCTTC. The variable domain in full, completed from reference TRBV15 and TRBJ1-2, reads DAMVIQNPRYQVTQFGKPVTLSCSQTLNHNVMYWYQQKSSQAPKLLFHYYDKDFNNEADTPDNFQSRRPNTSFCFLDIRSPGLGDTAMYLCATSSGQYYGYTFGSGTRLTVV.

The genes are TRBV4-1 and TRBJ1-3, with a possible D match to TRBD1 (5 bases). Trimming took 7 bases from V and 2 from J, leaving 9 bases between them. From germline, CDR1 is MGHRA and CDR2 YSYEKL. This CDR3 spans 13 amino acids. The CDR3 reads CASNQGTGNTIYF. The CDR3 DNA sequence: TGCGCCAGCAACCAGGGTACTGGAAACACCATATATTTT.

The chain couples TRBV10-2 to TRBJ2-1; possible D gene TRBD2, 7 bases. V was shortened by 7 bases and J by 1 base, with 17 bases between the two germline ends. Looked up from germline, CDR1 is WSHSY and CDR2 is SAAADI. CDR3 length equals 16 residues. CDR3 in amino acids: CASKVEGGASYNEQFF. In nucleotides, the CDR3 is TGCGCCAGCAAGGTCGAAGGGGGGGCTTCCTACAATGAGCAGTTCTTC.

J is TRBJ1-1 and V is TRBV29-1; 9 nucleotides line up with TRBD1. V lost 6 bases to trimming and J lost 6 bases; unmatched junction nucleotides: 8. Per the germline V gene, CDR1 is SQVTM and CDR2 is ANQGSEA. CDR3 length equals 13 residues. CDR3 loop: CSVSTGGKAEAFF. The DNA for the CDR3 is TGCAGCGTGTCGACAGGGGGGAAGGCTGAAGCTTTCTTT.

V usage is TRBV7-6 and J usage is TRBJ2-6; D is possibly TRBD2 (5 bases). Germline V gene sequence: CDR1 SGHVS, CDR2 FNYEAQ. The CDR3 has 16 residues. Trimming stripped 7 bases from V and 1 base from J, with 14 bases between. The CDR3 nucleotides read TGTGCCAGCAACACTCACCGGGGTTCTGGGGCCAACGTCCTGACTTTC. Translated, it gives CASNTHRGSGANVLTF. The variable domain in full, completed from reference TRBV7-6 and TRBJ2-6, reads GAGVSQSPRYKVTKRGQDVALRCDPISGHVSLYWYRQALGQGPEFLTYFNYEAQQDKSGLPNDRFSAERPEGSISTLTIQRTEQRDSAMYRCASNTHRGSGANVLTFGAGSRLTVL.

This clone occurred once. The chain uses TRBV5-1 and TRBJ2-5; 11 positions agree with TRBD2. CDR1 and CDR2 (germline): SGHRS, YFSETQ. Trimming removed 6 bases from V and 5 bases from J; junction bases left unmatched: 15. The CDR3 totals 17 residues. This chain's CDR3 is CASTRGLAVEMAETQYF. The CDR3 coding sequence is TGCGCCAGCACCCGGGGACTAGCGGTAGAGATGGCGGAGACCCAGTACTTC.

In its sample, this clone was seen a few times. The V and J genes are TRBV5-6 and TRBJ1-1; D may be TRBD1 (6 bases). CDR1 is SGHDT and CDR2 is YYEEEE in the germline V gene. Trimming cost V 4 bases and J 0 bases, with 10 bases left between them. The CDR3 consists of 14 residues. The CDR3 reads CASSRDRLNTEAFF. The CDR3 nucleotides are TGTGCCAGCAGCCGAGACAGGTTGAACACTGAAGCTTTCTTT.

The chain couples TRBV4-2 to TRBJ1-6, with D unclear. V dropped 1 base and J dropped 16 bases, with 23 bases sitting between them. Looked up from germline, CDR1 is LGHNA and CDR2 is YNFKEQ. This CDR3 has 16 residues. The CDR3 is CASSQGPRDTYSKLHF. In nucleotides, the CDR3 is TGTGCCAGCAGCCAAGGGCCTAGAGACACATATTCGAAACTCCACTTT.

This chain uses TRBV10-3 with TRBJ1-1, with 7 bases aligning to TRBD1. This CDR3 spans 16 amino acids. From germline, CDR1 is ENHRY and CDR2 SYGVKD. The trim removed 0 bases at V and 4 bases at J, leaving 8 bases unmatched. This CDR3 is CAISESWQGVGTEAFF. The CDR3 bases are TGTGCCATCAGTGAGTCGTGGCAGGGGGTTGGCACTGAAGCTTTCTTT.

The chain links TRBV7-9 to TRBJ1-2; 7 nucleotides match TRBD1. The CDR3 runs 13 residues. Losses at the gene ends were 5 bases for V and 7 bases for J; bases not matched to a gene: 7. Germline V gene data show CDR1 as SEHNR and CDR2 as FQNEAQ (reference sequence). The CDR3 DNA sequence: TGTGCCAGCAGCCCGGACAGGACGGTTGGCTACACCTTC. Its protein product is CASSPDRTVGYTF. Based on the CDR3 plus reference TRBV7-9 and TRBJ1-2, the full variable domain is DTGVSQNPRHKITKRGQNVTFRCDPISEHNRLYWYRQTLGQGPEFLTYFQNEAQLEKSRLLSDRFSAERPKGSFSTLEIQRTEQGDSAMYLCASSPDRTVGYTFGSGTRLTVV.

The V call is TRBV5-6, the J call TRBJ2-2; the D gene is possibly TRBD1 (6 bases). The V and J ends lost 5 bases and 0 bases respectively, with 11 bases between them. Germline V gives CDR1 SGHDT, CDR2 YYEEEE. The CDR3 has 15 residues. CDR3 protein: CASSQQGSNTGELFF. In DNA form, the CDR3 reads TGTGCCAGCAGTCAACAGGGCTCGAACACCGGGGAGCTGTTTTTT.

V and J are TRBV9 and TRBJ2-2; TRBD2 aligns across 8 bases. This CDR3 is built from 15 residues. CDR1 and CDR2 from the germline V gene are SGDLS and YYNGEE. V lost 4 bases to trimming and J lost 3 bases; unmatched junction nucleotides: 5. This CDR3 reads CASSPGLGDTGELFF. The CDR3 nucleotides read TGTGCCAGCAGCCCGGGACTAGGTGACACCGGGGAGCTGTTTTTT. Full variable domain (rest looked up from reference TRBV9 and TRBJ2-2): DSGVTQTPKHLITATGQRVTLRCSPRSGDLSVYWYQQSLDQGLQFLIQYYNGEERAKGNILERFSAQQFPDLHSELNLSSLELGDSALYFCASSPGLGDTGELFFGEGSRLTVL.

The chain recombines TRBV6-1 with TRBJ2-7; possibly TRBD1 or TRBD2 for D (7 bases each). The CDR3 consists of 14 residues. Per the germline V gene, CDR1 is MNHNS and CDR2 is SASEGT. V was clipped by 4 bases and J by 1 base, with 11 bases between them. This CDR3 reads CASSAGGGSYEQYF. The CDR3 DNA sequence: TGTGCCAGCAGTGCAGGGGGGGGATCCTACGAGCAGTACTTC.

The CDR3 DNA reads TGTGCCAGTCCCGGGACTCTAATTGGAACCTACGAGCAGTACTTC. This codes for CASPGTLIGTYEQYF. V usage is TRBV6-6 and J usage is TRBJ2-7, with D possibly being TRBD2 (6 bases). The CDR3 has 15 amino acids. Between the trimmed V and J ends, which lost 9 bases and 2 bases, there was a span of 20 bases. The germline V gene encodes CDR1 MNHNY and CDR2 SVGAGI (reference sequence).

CDR3 protein: CAISEGLAGATDTQYF. CDR3 DNA: TGTGCCATCAGCGAAGGACTAGCGGGGGCCACAGATACGCAGTATTTT. The gene calls are TRBV10-3 and TRBJ2-3; 13 nucleotides agree with TRBD2. CDR3 length equals 16 residues. Trimming took 6 bases from V and 2 from J; bases not matched to a gene: 5. CDR1 is ENHRY and CDR2 is SYGVKD in the germline V gene.

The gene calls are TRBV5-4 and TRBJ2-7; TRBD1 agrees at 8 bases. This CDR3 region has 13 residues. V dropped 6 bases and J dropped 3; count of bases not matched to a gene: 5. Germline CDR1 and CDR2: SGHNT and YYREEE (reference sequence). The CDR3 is CASTRGQGYEQYF. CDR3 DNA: TGTGCCAGCACCCGAGGACAGGGCTACGAGCAGTACTTC.

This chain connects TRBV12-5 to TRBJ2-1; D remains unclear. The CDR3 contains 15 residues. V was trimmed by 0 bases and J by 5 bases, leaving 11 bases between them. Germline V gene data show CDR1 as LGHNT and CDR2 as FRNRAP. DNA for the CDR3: TGTGCTAGTGGTTTGGTAAAGGGCTTTAACAATGAGCAGTTCTTC. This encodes CASGLVKGFNNEQFF.

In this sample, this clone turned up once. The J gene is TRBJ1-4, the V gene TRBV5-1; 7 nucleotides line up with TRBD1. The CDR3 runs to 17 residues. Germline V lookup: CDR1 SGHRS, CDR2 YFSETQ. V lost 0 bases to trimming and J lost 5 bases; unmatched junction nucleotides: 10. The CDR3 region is CASSLAPGGTANEKLFF. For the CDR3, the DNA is TGCGCCAGCAGCTTGGCTCCCGGTGGGACAGCAAATGAAAAACTGTTTTTT.

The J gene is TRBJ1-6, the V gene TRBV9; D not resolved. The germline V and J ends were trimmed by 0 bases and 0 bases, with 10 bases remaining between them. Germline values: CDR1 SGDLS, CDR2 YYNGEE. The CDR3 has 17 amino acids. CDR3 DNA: TGTGCCAGCAGCGTAGGTGGGGAGAGCTCCTATAATTCACCCCTCCACTTT. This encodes CASSVGGESSYNSPLHF.

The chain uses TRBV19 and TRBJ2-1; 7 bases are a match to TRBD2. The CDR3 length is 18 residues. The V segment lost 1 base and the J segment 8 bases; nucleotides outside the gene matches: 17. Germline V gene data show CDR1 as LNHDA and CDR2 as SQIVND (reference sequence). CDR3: CASSIAGILREARYEQFF. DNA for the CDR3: TGTGCCAGTAGTATAGCTGGGATTTTACGGGAGGCCCGATATGAGCAGTTCTTC.

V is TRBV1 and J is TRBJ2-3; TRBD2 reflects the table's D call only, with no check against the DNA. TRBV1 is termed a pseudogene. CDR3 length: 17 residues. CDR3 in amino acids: CTSSQDRASGKTDTQYF. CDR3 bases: TGCACCAGCAGCCAAGATAGGGCTAGCGGGAAGACAGATACGCAGTATTTT.

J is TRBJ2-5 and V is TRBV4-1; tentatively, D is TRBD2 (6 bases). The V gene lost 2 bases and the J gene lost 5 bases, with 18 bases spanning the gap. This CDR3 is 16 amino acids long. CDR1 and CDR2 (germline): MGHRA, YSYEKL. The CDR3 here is CASSQPGRRDFETQYF. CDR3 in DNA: TGCGCCAGCAGCCAACCAGGGAGGAGGGATTTTGAGACCCAGTACTTC.

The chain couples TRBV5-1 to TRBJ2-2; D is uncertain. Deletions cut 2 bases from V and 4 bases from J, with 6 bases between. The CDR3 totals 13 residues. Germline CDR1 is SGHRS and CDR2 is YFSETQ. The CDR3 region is CASSLTFTGELFF. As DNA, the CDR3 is TGCGCCAGCAGCTTAACTTTCACCGGGGAGCTGTTTTTT.

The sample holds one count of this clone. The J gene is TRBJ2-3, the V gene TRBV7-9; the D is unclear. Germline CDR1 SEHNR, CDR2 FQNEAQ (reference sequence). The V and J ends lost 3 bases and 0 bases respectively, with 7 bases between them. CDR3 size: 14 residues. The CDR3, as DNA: TGTGCCAGCAGCTTTTCGACGAGCACAGATACGCAGTATTTT. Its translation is CASSFSTSTDTQYF.

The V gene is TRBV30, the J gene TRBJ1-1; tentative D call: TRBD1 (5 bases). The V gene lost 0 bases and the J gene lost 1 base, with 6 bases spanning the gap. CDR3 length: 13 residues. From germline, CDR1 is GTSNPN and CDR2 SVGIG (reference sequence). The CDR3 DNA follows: TGTGCCTGGAGTGTTCAGGGGAACACTGAAGCTTTCTTT. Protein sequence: CAWSVQGNTEAFF.

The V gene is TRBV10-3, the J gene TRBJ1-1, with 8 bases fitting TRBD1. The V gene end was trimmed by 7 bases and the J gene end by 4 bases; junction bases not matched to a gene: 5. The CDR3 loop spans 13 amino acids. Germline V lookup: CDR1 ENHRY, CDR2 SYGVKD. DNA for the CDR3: TGTGCCATCAATTCGCAGGGGGCCACTGAAGCTTTCTTT. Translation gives CAINSQGATEAFF.